Each of the 10 T cell receptor beta chains below was sequenced from the same sample in a study of blood T cell repertoires in COVID-19. Sequenced by immunoSEQ multiplex PCR; TCRdb stores in-frame clones only, minus some. The data hold 110,000 or so clones, with 75% to 90% observed a single time. Sequencing input: peripheral blood. The origin of the receptors is a woman aged 50 to 60 with acute or convalescent COVID-19.

This clone was counted once. The chain combines TRBV19 with TRBJ1-2; no firm D call. The CDR3 runs to 13 residues. The V gene's germline CDR1 is LNHDA and CDR2 SQIVND (reference sequence). Trimming removed 6 bases at V and 4 bases at J, with 12 bases between. For the CDR3, the DNA is TGTGCCAGTAGGCCTGCGGCTGGCTATGGCTACACCTTC. As protein: CASRPAAGYGYTF.

The chain joins TRBV28 to TRBJ2-1, with TRBD2 matching 9 bases. Trimming removed 5 bases from V and 5 bases from J; junction bases left unmatched: 7. CDR3 length equals 15 residues. Germline assignment: CDR1 MDHEN and CDR2 SYDVKM. CDR3 in amino acids: CASSPHSGGNNEQFF. The DNA for the CDR3 is TGTGCCAGCAGTCCCCACAGCGGGGGGAACAATGAGCAGTTCTTC.

The chain recombines TRBV27 with TRBJ1-5; D is undetermined. V was cut by 5 bases and J by 2 bases, with 7 bases left in between. The length of the CDR3 is 13 residues. Germline lookup yields CDR1 MNHEY and CDR2 SMNVEV (reference sequence). The CDR3: CASSKRGNQPQHF. For the CDR3, the DNA is TGTGCCAGCAGTAAGAGGGGCAATCAGCCCCAGCATTTT.

The V call is TRBV4-3, the J call TRBJ1-3; D might be TRBD1 (5 bases). The germline V and J ends were trimmed by 5 bases and 4 bases, with 15 bases remaining between them. Looked up from germline, CDR1 is LGHNA and CDR2 is YSLEER. The CDR3 is made up of 15 amino acids. The CDR3 nucleotides are TGCGCCAGCAGCGCTGGACGGGGGTTAGGAAACACCATATATTTT. This sequence encodes CASSAGRGLGNTIYF.

This chain connects TRBV29-1 to TRBJ2-7, with 7 bases lining up with TRBD1. Germline V gives CDR1 SQVTM, CDR2 ANQGSEA. The V segment lost 5 bases and the J segment 3 bases; nucleotides outside the gene matches: 10. The CDR3 is 14 residues long. The CDR3 spells CSVKQGESYYEQYF. The DNA of the CDR3 is TGCAGCGTTAAGCAGGGGGAGTCATACTACGAGCAGTACTTC.

V usage is TRBV4-1 and J usage is TRBJ2-7; a weak D match, TRBD1 (6 bases). In germline, CDR1 is MGHRA, CDR2 YSYEKL. The V end was cut by 5 bases, the J end by 4 bases, with 18 bases between. The CDR3 covers 15 residues. CDR3 in DNA: TGCGCCAGCAGCGTACAGGGTTCAAATTTGTACGAGCAGTACTTC. Its translation is CASSVQGSNLYEQYF.

The rearrangement uses TRBV2 and TRBJ2-2, with D uncertain. Germline V gene data show CDR1 as SNHLY and CDR2 as FYNNEI. Trimming removed 4 bases from V and 6 bases from J, with 18 bases in between. This CDR3 has 16 residues. For the CDR3, the DNA is TGTGCCAGCAGTGGCGTCCCACAGAAGGTTGCCGGGGAGCTGTTTTTT. This encodes CASSGVPQKVAGELFF.

The V call is TRBV30, the J call TRBJ1-2; D may be TRBD1 (6 bases). Trimming pared 3 bases from V and 8 bases from J, leaving 16 bases between. The germline V gene has CDR1 GTSNPN and CDR2 SVGIG (reference sequence). CDR3 length: 13 residues. CDR3 sequence reads: CAWSDFTGLGYTF. For the CDR3, the DNA is TGTGCCTGGAGCGATTTCACAGGGTTAGGCTACACCTTC. Full variable domain (remainder filled in from reference TRBV30 and TRBJ1-2): SQTIHQWPATLVQPVGSPLSLECTVEGTSNPNLYWYRQAAGRGLQLLFYSVGIGQISSEVPQNLSASRPQDRQFILSSKKLLLSDSGFYLCAWSDFTGLGYTFGSGTRLTVV.

The rearrangement uses TRBV2 and TRBJ1-4; 9 nucleotides align to TRBD1. Germline lookup yields CDR1 SNHLY and CDR2 FYNNEI. V was pared by 5 bases and J by 2 bases, with 12 bases of the junction left unmatched. The CDR3 runs 18 residues. The CDR3 sequence is CASSTSGQGPGTNEKLFF. CDR3 nucleotides: TGTGCCAGCAGTACCTCCGGACAGGGGCCCGGGACTAATGAAAAACTGTTTTTT.

This clone was seen a single time. Other DNA sequences within the sample encode an identical CDR3. The chain recombines TRBV7-9 with TRBJ2-1; TRBD2 matches 12 bases. J lost 7 bases, V lost 6 bases, and 1 base had no gene match. From germline, CDR1 is SEHNR and CDR2 FQNEAQ (reference sequence). The CDR3 length is 13 residues. The CDR3 DNA follows: TGTGCCAGCAGTCTAGCGGGGGGGAATGAGCAGTTCTTC. Its translation is CASSLAGGNEQFF.